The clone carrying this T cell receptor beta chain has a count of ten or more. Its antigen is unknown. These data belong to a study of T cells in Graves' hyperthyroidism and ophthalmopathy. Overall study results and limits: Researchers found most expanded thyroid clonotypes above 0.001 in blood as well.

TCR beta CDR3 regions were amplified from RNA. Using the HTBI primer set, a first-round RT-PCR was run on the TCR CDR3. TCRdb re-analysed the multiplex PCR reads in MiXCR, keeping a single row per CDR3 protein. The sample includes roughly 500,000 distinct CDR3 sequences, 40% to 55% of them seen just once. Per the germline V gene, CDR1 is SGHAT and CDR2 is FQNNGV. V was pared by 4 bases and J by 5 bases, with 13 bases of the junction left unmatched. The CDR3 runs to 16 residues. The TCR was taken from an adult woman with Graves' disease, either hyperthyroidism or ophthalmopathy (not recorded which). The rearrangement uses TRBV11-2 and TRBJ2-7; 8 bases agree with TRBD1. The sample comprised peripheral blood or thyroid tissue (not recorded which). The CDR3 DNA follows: TGTGCCAGCAGCTCATCCTGGACAGGGTTTGGCGACGAGCAGTACTTC. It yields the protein CASSSSWTGFGDEQYF.